The 24 T cell receptor beta chains listed next were all sequenced from one sample in a study of OX40 agonist ivuxolimab in advanced cancers. The protocol was immunoSEQ multiplex PCR, while the TCRdb copy is restricted to in-frame clones and leaves out a portion. The table shows some 46,000 clones, with approximately 80% occurring only once. Here the sequenced sample was CD4+ or CD8+ T cells sorted from blood, taken in a trial of the OX40 agonist ivuxolimab. These receptors originate from an adult with an advanced solid tumor such as melanoma, head and neck, liver or kidney cancer.

The V gene is TRBV10-3, the J gene TRBJ2-7, with D possibly being TRBD1 (6 bases). The length of the CDR3 is 14 residues. V shed 10 bases and J shed 1 base, with 17 bases lying between them. The V gene's germline CDR1 is ENHRY and CDR2 SYGVKD. The CDR3 spells CATSPGRGSYEQYF. The CDR3 nucleotides read TGTGCCACTTCCCCTGGCAGGGGATCCTACGAGCAGTACTTC.

J is TRBJ1-2 and V is TRBV10-1; D is undetermined. Germline V CDR1 and CDR2: WNHNN, SYGVQD (reference sequence). The CDR3 extends over 17 amino acids. Trimming took off 0 bases at V and 2 bases at J, with 16 bases between the two ends. The CDR3 here is CASSESGSVPVNYGYTF. CDR3 nucleotide sequence: TGCGCCAGCAGTGAGTCCGGTTCGGTTCCAGTGAACTATGGCTACACCTTC.

The chain employs TRBV29-1 and TRBJ2-5, with D tentatively TRBD1 (5 bases). Germline-derived CDR1 and CDR2 are SQVTM and ANQGSEA. CDR3 length: 12 residues. Trimming left V 2 bases short and J 4 bases short, with 8 bases between. The CDR3 is CSVESQGETQYF. The CDR3 region has the DNA TGCAGCGTTGAAAGCCAGGGAGAGACCCAGTACTTC. The full variable domain, rest sourced from reference TRBV29-1 and TRBJ2-5, is SAVISQKPSRDICQRGTSLTIQCQVDSQVTMMFWYRQQPGQSLTLIATANQGSEATYESGFVIDKFPISRPNLTFSTLTVSNMSPEDSSIYLCSVESQGETQYFGPGTRLLVL.

There are a few counts of this clone. The chain carries TRBV7-6 and TRBJ1-1; 7 nucleotides match TRBD1. Trimming cost V 4 bases and J 4 bases; bases outside gene matches: 6. The CDR3 consists of 14 residues. The germline gives CDR1 SGHVS, CDR2 FNYEAQ. CDR3 bases: TGTGCCAGCAGCTACAGACAGGGCGGCACTGAAGCTTTCTTT. Translation gives CASSYRQGGTEAFF.

The chain combines TRBV4-3 with TRBJ1-3; D is undetermined. Germline-derived CDR1 and CDR2 are LGHNA and YSLEER. V lost 1 base, J lost 4 bases, and 11 bases lay in between. This CDR3 has 15 residues. In nucleotides, the CDR3 is TGCGCCAGCAGCCAAGTCCGAGGGTCCGGAAACACCATATATTTT. Protein: CASSQVRGSGNTIYF.

In nucleotides, the CDR3 is TGTGCCAGTGCAGCCCCCTCTCAGGGGGCCACCTACGAGCAGTACTTC. Its protein product is CASAAPSQGATYEQYF. V is TRBV19 and J is TRBJ2-7; 8 nucleotides agree with TRBD1. The CDR3 extends over 16 amino acids. The junction had 14 bases not matched to a gene; V was cut back by 8 bases and J by 2 bases. Per germline, CDR1 LNHDA and CDR2 SQIVND (reference sequence).

In its sample, this clone was seen once. V is TRBV7-6 and J is TRBJ2-2, with no clear D. Germline V gene sequence: CDR1 SGHVS, CDR2 FNYEAQ. This CDR3 contains 16 residues. Trimming took 4 bases from V and 1 from J, leaving 13 bases between them. CDR3 DNA: TGTGCCAGCAGCTCCCAGTCGGCCGAGAACACCGGGGAGCTGTTTTTT. Translated, it gives CASSSQSAENTGELFF.

The chain recombines TRBV7-8 with TRBJ2-7; possible D gene TRBD1, 6 bases. Germline values: CDR1 SGHVS, CDR2 FQNEAQ. The CDR3 consists of 14 residues. The germline V and J ends were trimmed by 3 bases and 0 bases, with 9 bases remaining between them. The CDR3 loop reads CASSFRGSSYEQYF. DNA of the CDR3: TGTGCCAGCAGCTTCAGGGGCAGCTCCTACGAGCAGTACTTC.

The DNA for the CDR3 is TGTGCCAGCAGTTACTCACTAGGGACTAATGAAAAACTGTTTTTT. Its translation is CASSYSLGTNEKLFF. The chain couples TRBV6-5 to TRBJ1-4; no definite D call. Deletions cut 0 bases from V and 2 bases from J, with 7 bases between. The length of the CDR3 is 15 residues. Germline CDR1 reads MNHEY; CDR2 reads SVGAGI.

The chain is built from TRBV4-1 and TRBJ1-2; D unclear. The CDR3 loop spans 18 amino acids. V gave up 0 bases and J gave up 2 bases, with 19 bases separating them. Germline CDR1 and CDR2: MGHRA and YSYEKL. DNA for the CDR3: TGCGCCAGCAGCCAAGATCGATTTTGGGCCGACCCGAACTATGGCTACACCTTC. This translates into CASSQDRFWADPNYGYTF.

This sequence joins TRBV5-1 and TRBJ2-3; TRBD2 is a possible D gene (5 bases). Germline V gene data show CDR1 as SGHRS and CDR2 as YFSETQ. There are 14 residues in the CDR3. The germline V and J ends were trimmed by 0 bases and 5 bases, with 10 bases remaining between them. Written as DNA, the CDR3 is TGCGCCAGCAGCTTGGGGGGAGTGGTAGATACGCAGTATTTT. It codes for CASSLGGVVDTQYF.

The J gene is TRBJ2-7, the V gene TRBV7-9; 8 bases are shared with TRBD1. Trimming removed 1 base from V and 5 bases from J; junction bases left unmatched: 4. CDR1 is SEHNR, CDR2 FQNEAQ, per germline (reference sequence). The CDR3 length is 14 residues. The CDR3 protein is CASSLGTGSHEQYF. CDR3 coding DNA: TGTGCCAGCAGCTTAGGGACAGGGTCTCACGAGCAGTACTTC.

The V gene is TRBV7-9, the J gene TRBJ2-1, with 11 nucleotides matching TRBD2. The CDR3 has 17 residues. After removal of 0 bases from V and 6 bases from J, the junction contained 7 bases not matched to a gene. CDR1 and CDR2 from the germline V gene are SEHNR and FQNEAQ (reference sequence). Here the CDR3 reads CASSLALAGGLGNEQFF. The CDR3 coding sequence is TGTGCCAGCAGCTTAGCCCTAGCGGGAGGTTTAGGCAATGAGCAGTTCTTC.

The rearrangement joins TRBV28 to TRBJ2-7; 8 bases are shared with TRBD1. V trimming: 6 bases; J trimming: 6 bases; junction bases outside the gene matches: 7. The CDR3 is made up of 13 amino acids. Germline V CDR1 and CDR2: MDHEN, SYDVKM. CDR3 coding DNA: TGTGCCAGCAGGCCTGGACAGGGAGGCGAGCAGTACTTC. It codes for CASRPGQGGEQYF.

The V call is TRBV4-3, the J call TRBJ1-3, with TRBD1 as a possible D gene (5 bases). Germline values: CDR1 LGHNA, CDR2 YSLEER. This CDR3 is 17 amino acids long. Deletions cut 0 bases from V and 2 bases from J, with 14 bases between. The CDR3 protein is CASSQEGGGVAGNTIYF. CDR3 DNA sequence: TGCGCCAGCAGCCAAGAAGGTGGAGGGGTGGCTGGAAACACCATATATTTT.

V usage is TRBV27 and J usage is TRBJ1-2; tentatively, D is TRBD1 (6 bases). The CDR3 consists of 13 residues. Trimming left V 6 bases short and J 7 bases short, with 15 bases between. Germline values: CDR1 MNHEY, CDR2 SMNVEV (reference sequence). The CDR3 protein is CASRGSGVGGYTF. The CDR3 DNA reads as TGTGCCAGCAGAGGCTCAGGGGTGGGTGGCTACACCTTC.

This rearrangement joins TRBV10-2 to TRBJ2-7; tentative D call: TRBD1 (6 bases). Deletions cut 4 bases from V and 2 bases from J, with 15 bases between. The CDR3 contains 15 residues. CDR1 is WSHSY, CDR2 SAAADI, per germline. CDR3 in DNA: TGCGCCAGCAGTGGCGGACAGTCTGCCGCCTACGAGCAGTACTTC. This translates into CASSGGQSAAYEQYF.

The gene calls are TRBV9 and TRBJ1-3; 9 positions agree with TRBD1. Trimming cost V 4 bases and J 4 bases; bases outside gene matches: 9. The CDR3 is 16 residues long. CDR1 SGDLS and CDR2 YYNGEE come from the germline V gene. CDR3 loop: CASSPRDRASGNTIYF. CDR3 sequence (DNA): TGTGCCAGCAGCCCCCGGGACAGGGCCTCCGGAAACACCATATATTTT.

CDR3 amino acids: CAISESSELYNEQFF. The CDR3 region has the DNA TGTGCCATCAGTGAGTCGAGCGAACTCTACAATGAGCAGTTCTTC. The rearrangement uses TRBV10-3 and TRBJ2-1; D is undetermined. The CDR3 is 15 amino acids. V shed 0 bases and J shed 3 bases, with 9 bases lying between them. The germline V gene encodes CDR1 ENHRY and CDR2 SYGVKD.

V usage is TRBV5-5 and J usage is TRBJ2-7; D ambiguous. This CDR3 comprises 12 residues. Trimming shortened V by 0 bases and J by 4 bases, and 5 bases separated the two germline ends. Per the germline V gene, CDR1 is SGHKS and CDR2 is YYEKEE (reference sequence). CDR3 in DNA: TGTGCCAGCAGCTTGGGTCGGTACGAGCAGTACTTC. Amino acids: CASSLGRYEQYF. Full variable domain (missing parts from reference TRBV5-5 and TRBJ2-7): DAGVTQSPTHLIKTRGQQVTLRCSPISGHKSVSWYQQVLGQGPQFIFQYYEKEERGRGNFPDRFSARQFPNYSSELNVNALLLGDSALYLCASSLGRYEQYFGPGTRLTVT.

The rearrangement uses TRBV29-1 and TRBJ1-2, with a possible D match to TRBD1 (5 bases). The germline V gene has CDR1 SQVTM and CDR2 ANQGSEA. The CDR3 contains 13 residues. Trimming took off 5 bases at V and 3 bases at J, with 13 bases between the two ends. CDR3 sequence (DNA): TGCAGCGTTTTACCCCAAGGGGACTATGGCTACACCTTC. Its protein is CSVLPQGDYGYTF.

This chain connects TRBV5-5 to TRBJ1-2; D not certain. V was clipped by 0 bases and J by 3 bases, with 9 bases between them. Germline-derived CDR1 and CDR2 are SGHKS and YYEKEE (reference sequence). The CDR3 covers 14 residues. The CDR3 DNA sequence: TGTGCCAGCAGCTTGGCACCGGAGGACTATGGCTACACCTTC. Its protein product is CASSLAPEDYGYTF.

CDR3 in amino acids: CASSFNGEAFF. The CDR3 DNA is TGTGCCAGCAGTTTTAACGGGGAAGCTTTCTTT. This rearrangement joins TRBV28 to TRBJ1-1; D not certain. CDR3 size: 11 residues. V lost 3 bases and J lost 8, with 7 bases in between. CDR1 and CDR2 (germline): MDHEN, SYDVKM.

The chain uses TRBV5-8 and TRBJ1-2, with unresolved D. This CDR3 region has 13 residues. CDR1 is SGHTS and CDR2 is YDEGEE in the germline V gene. Trimming cost V 1 base and J 3 bases, with 7 bases left between them. The CDR3 spells CASSLRRDYGYTF. The CDR3 DNA reads TGTGCCAGCAGCTTGAGGAGAGACTATGGCTACACCTTC.